The rows below give T cell receptor beta chains drawn from one sample of a study of cytomegalovirus exposure and HLA in healthy donors. The protocol was immunoSEQ multiplex PCR, while the TCRdb copy is restricted to in-frame clones and leaves out a portion. Here the sample spans around 300,000 clones, about 90% being singletons. Sequencing input: PBMCs. The receptors originated from a woman in her 30s in good health and CMV-seropositive. CDR3s include the opening cysteine and the closing phenylalanine or tryptophan. Fields, in order: J gene, V gene, D gene, CDR3 length, CDR3 protein. D genes are given only for firm matches.

TRBJ2-7	TRBV7-6	NA	17	CASSLLAGQRDDYEQYF
TRBJ2-2	TRBV5-1	NA	16	CASSTGGTGGAGELFF
TRBJ2-3	TRBV2	NA	14	CASTFRPRTDTQYF
TRBJ1-1	TRBV5-1	NA	14	CASSPGTANTEAFF
TRBJ2-1	TRBV7-2	TRBD1	17	CASSAPAGTGQRNEQFF
TRBJ2-1	TRBV9	TRBD2	18	CASSVGLAGGLGVDEQFF
TRBJ2-7	TRBV5-4	NA	15	CASSLDPGINYEQYF
TRBJ2-1	TRBV19	NA	15	CASSISLGTYNEQFF
TRBJ2-4	TRBV27	NA	15	CASSSAAVWGDIQYF
TRBJ2-7	TRBV7-2	NA	13	CASSLGHLYEQYF
TRBJ2-1	TRBV2	NA	11	CASSEWDEQFF
TRBJ2-2	TRBV6-1	NA	16	CASSALGGYNTGELFF
TRBJ1-1	TRBV5-1	NA	13	CASSSSRGTEAFF
TRBJ2-7	TRBV27	NA	14	CASSGGLNGYEQYF
TRBJ2-1	TRBV4-3	NA	16	CASSQDPGISYNEQFF
TRBJ2-5	TRBV7-6	NA	16	CASSLGAGLNQETQYF
TRBJ2-3	TRBV27	TRBD2	15	CASSFWASGSDTQYF
TRBJ2-7	TRBV25-1	NA	13	CATWTESSYEQYF
TRBJ1-1	TRBV11-2	NA	14	CASSSTAANTEAFF
TRBJ2-3	TRBV5-1	TRBD2	18	CASRERESRPQRTDTQYF
TRBJ1-2	TRBV7-9	NA	14	CASYQSGISYGYTF
TRBJ1-2	TRBV28	NA	12	CASSLQGRGYTF
TRBJ1-3	TRBV4-3	TRBD1	15	CASSRNRGLGNTIYF
TRBJ2-6	TRBV11-3	NA	15	CASSARQSRANVLTF
TRBJ1-3	TRBV6-1	NA	13	CASGQNSGNTIYF
TRBJ1-3	TRBV5-1	NA	15	CASSLGWRGGNTIYF
TRBJ1-1	TRBV30	NA	13	CAWSVWSNTEAFF
TRBJ2-7	TRBV28	NA	18	CASSLWPPLDGNSYEQYF
TRBJ2-7	TRBV30	NA	15	CAWRGARSGSYEQYF
TRBJ2-7	TRBV4-3	NA	13	CASSRSSGYEQYF
TRBJ2-7	TRBV4-3	NA	15	CASSQGGTDTYEQYF
TRBJ2-3	TRBV6-6	TRBD1	14	CATKGATSTDTQYF
TRBJ1-2	TRBV5-4	TRBD1	14	CASSGQGAKYGYTF